One T cell receptor beta chain is described in this entry. Its antigen is unidentified. This specimen belongs to a study of graft-versus-host responses after intestinal transplantation. Sequencing was performed with immunoSEQ multiplex PCR; in TCRdb, only in-frame clones are kept and a portion is missing. The sample includes 95,000 to 110,000 clones, about 90% of them seen just once. The TCR sequence derives from a human donor who received an intestinal transplant. Sequencing used unstimulated CD4+ T cells sorted from spleen or lymph node cells, obtained before intestinal transplant.

The CDR3 DNA reads as TGTGCCAGCTCACCGAAATTCACAGGGGGGAGCACTGAAGCTTTCTTT. It encodes CASSPKFTGGSTEAFF. This chain links TRBV18 with TRBJ1-1; 8 nucleotides match TRBD1. The CDR3 sequence is 16 residues long. V shed 3 bases and J 4 bases; nucleotides not matched to a gene: 10. Per germline, CDR1 KGHSH and CDR2 LQKENI.